The clone carrying this T cell receptor (beta chain) was seen ten or more times. What it binds is unknown. The data were taken from a study of T cell repertoires in cytomegalovirus infection. Study background: From public TCR beta signatures came an indication of both CMV infection and matching HLA type.

TCRdb reanalysed the reads using MiXCR and keeps one entry per CDR3 protein. Among about 490,000 distinct CDR3 sequences listed, more than 15% were seen once. The study's findings and limits: Carriers of CMV and the relevant HLA type were discriminated by public TCR beta frequency. Clonotype analysis showed dominance of the ex vivo response by HLA-C-restricted CMV-specific TCR beta clonotypes.

The CDR3 sequence is 14 residues long. Germline V gives CDR1 MGHRA, CDR2 YSYEKL. The ends were cut back, 0 bases at V and 6 bases at J, with 11 bases in the middle. This TCR was recovered from a human donor in good health (CMV status not recorded). Some clones in this sample may be carry-over from other donors' samples. The material sequenced was CD8+ T cells from PBMCs. J is TRBJ1-1 and V is TRBV4-1; weak D call: TRBD1 (5 bases). The CDR3 region is CASSQDEGTPEAFF. The CDR3 region has the DNA TGCGCCAGCAGCCAAGATGAAGGGACGCCTGAAGCTTTCTTT.